Here is one TCR beta chain with its context. Purity exceeding 95% was reached by all sorted populations. The CDR3 spans 16 residues. From germline, CDR1 is SGHRS and CDR2 YFSETQ. Trimming at V came to 4 bases and at J to 6 bases, leaving 11 bases not matched to a gene. The entry originates in a study of beta chain features in type 1 diabetes. Isolated RNA was reverse transcribed in full, so expressed TCRB transcripts were sequenced. Using immunoSEQ multiplex PCR, the repertoire was profiled, and TCRdb retains in-frame clones only, with some absent. The data contain tens of thousands of clones, roughly 67% of them singletons.

The sequence was collected from a woman between 25 and 40 years old in good health. This chain uses TRBV5-1 with TRBJ2-1; 9 positions match TRBD2. Sequencing was performed on Tregs from blood. In DNA, the CDR3 is TGCGCCAGCAGCCGCATTAGCGGGAGAGGAGGCAATGAGCAGTTCTTC. Translated: CASSRISGRGGNEQFF.